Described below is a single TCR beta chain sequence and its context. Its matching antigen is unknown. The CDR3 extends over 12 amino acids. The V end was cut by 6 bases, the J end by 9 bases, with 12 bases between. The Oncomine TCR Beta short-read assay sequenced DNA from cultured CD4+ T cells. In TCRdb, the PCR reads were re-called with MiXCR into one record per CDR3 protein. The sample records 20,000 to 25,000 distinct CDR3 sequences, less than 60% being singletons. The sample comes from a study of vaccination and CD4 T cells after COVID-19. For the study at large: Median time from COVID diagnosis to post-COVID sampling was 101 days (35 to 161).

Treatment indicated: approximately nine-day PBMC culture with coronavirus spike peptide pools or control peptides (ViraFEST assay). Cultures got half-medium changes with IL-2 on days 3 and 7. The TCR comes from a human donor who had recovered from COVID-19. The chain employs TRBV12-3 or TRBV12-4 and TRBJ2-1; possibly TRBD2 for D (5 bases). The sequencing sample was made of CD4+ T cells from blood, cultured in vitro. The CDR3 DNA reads TGTGCCAGCAGCACCCGACGGGGTGAGCAGTTCTTC. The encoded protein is CASSTRRGEQFF.